These 13 T cell receptor beta chains share one sample of origin, sequenced in a study of T-cell reconstitution after alpha-beta-depleted transplantation in children. Unique molecular identifiers were used in preparing the TCRbeta library. Each CDR3 protein gets one entry after TCRdb re-called the PCR reads with MiXCR. The table lists 200,000 to 250,000 distinct CDR3 sequences, about 11% of them singletons, with around 2.5% in the top ten. The sample here was PBMCs from the stem cell graft donor, taken from the stem cell graft. These receptors were obtained from a human donor who donated a stem cell graft to a child with acute lymphoblastic leukemia.

This clonotype was detected ten times or more. The V call is TRBV12-3 or TRBV12-4, the J call TRBJ1-2; possibly TRBD1 for D (5 bases). The CDR3 covers 13 residues. Trimming left V 6 bases short and J 4 bases short, with 12 bases between. DNA of the CDR3: TGTGCCAGCAGCCGCGGACAAGCCTATGGCTACACCTTC. It yields the protein CASSRGQAYGYTF.

In this sample, this clonotype turned up a few times. The V and J genes are TRBV5-1 and TRBJ2-5, with a tentative D call TRBD2 (6 bases). Germline CDR1 and CDR2: SGHRS and YFSETQ. V was pared by 6 bases and J by 2 bases, with 17 bases between. The CDR3 consists of 15 residues. The CDR3, as DNA: TGCGCCAGCACCCGGCGGGGACCACATCAAGAGACCCAGTACTTC. Its protein product is CASTRRGPHQETQYF.

This chain uses TRBV6-2 or TRBV6-3 with TRBJ1-2; 9 bases agree with TRBD1. Germline V gene lookup returns CDR1 MNHEY and CDR2 SVGEGT. Trimming took 7 bases from V and 5 from J; bases not matched to a gene: 8. The CDR3 loop spans 14 amino acids. CDR3 residues: CASKFPGQGYGYTF. The CDR3, as DNA: TGTGCCAGCAAGTTCCCGGGACAGGGTTATGGCTACACCTTC.

The table lists this clonotype with many counts. The J gene is TRBJ2-2, the V gene TRBV5-6; D is undetermined. Per the germline V gene, CDR1 is SGHDT and CDR2 is YYEEEE. The CDR3 totals 14 residues. Trimming took 0 bases from V and 2 from J, leaving 5 bases between them. The CDR3 is CASSLEVNTGELFF. The CDR3 DNA follows: TGTGCCAGCAGCTTGGAAGTAAACACCGGGGAGCTGTTTTTT.

In its sample, this clonotype was seen many times. The V gene is TRBV20-1, the J gene TRBJ2-7, with 7 bases aligning to TRBD1. The V and J ends lost 4 bases and 0 bases, in that order; junction bases with no gene match: 15. Germline-derived CDR1 and CDR2 are DFQATT and SNEGSKA (reference sequence). The CDR3 is 17 amino acids. The CDR3 DNA sequence: TGCAGTGCTAATGGGGTGGGACAGCTGAGGAGCTCCTACGAGCAGTACTTC. As protein: CSANGVGQLRSSYEQYF.

This clonotype has a count of ten or more. The CDR3 loop is CASRRTEPNTGELFF. CDR3 nucleotides: TGTGCCAGCAGACGGACAGAGCCGAACACCGGGGAGCTGTTTTTT. This chain joins TRBV13 and TRBJ2-2; possible D gene TRBD1, 6 bases. CDR1 PRHDT and CDR2 FYEKMQ come from the germline V gene (reference sequence). This CDR3 has 15 residues. The ends were cut back, 6 bases at V and 0 bases at J, with 11 bases in the middle.

This clonotype occurred a few times. The chain combines TRBV7-6 with TRBJ1-2; 7 nucleotides agree with TRBD1. The CDR3 spans 13 residues. The J segment lost 2 bases and the V segment lost 5 bases, leaving 2 bases of the junction unmatched. The germline gives CDR1 SGHVS, CDR2 FNYEAQ. The CDR3 region has the DNA TGTGCCAGCAGCCAAGGGGGCAACTATGGCTACACCTTC. Protein: CASSQGGNYGYTF.

This chain joins TRBV12-3 or TRBV12-4 and TRBJ1-4; D may be TRBD1 (5 bases). This CDR3 is 15 amino acids long. Trimming removed 8 bases from V and 1 base from J, with 14 bases in between. The CDR3 reads CASRPGGGTNEKLFF. The CDR3, as DNA: TGTGCCAGCCGCCCCGGTGGGGGAACTAATGAAAAACTGTTTTTT.

Ten or more counts support this clonotype. The rearrangement links TRBV29-1 to TRBJ2-2; D is uncertain. This CDR3 comprises 13 residues. Germline V lookup: CDR1 SQVTM, CDR2 ANQGSEA. Trimming removed 5 bases from V and 0 bases from J, with 7 bases in between. CDR3 coding DNA: TGCAGCGTTAGCCGTCCGAACACCGGGGAGCTGTTTTTT. Translating it yields CSVSRPNTGELFF.

Many counts were recorded for this clonotype. The rearrangement links TRBV28 to TRBJ1-4; possibly TRBD1 for D (5 bases). Germline V gene data show CDR1 as MDHEN and CDR2 as SYDVKM. Between the trimmed V and J ends, which lost 2 bases and 4 bases, there was a span of 8 bases. The CDR3 runs 14 residues. In DNA form, the CDR3 reads TGTGCCAGCAGTTTACAGGGTTATAATGAAAAACTGTTTTTT. Encoded protein: CASSLQGYNEKLFF.

This clonotype was detected ten times or more. The chain couples TRBV5-1 to TRBJ1-2, with D possibly being TRBD1 (6 bases). V was pared by 6 bases and J by 8 bases, with 17 bases between. The CDR3 loop spans 13 amino acids. Germline V gene data show CDR1 as SGHRS and CDR2 as YFSETQ. The CDR3 nucleotides are TGCGCCAGCAAATTAACAGGGCTCCGAGGCTACACCTTC. Protein: CASKLTGLRGYTF.

The table lists this clonotype with many counts. The gene calls are TRBV6-5 and TRBJ1-1; D is possibly TRBD1 (5 bases). The ends were cut back, 10 bases at V and 11 bases at J, with 23 bases in the middle. CDR3 length equals 13 residues. Per the germline V gene, CDR1 is MNHEY and CDR2 is SVGAGI. The CDR3 nucleotides are TGTGCCACCGCTACCGGGACTTTTACTGGGGCTTTCTTT. Amino acid sequence: CATATGTFTGAFF.

CDR3 in amino acids: CASTHHSPGPEGSPLHF. Written as DNA, the CDR3 is TGTGCCAGCACTCACCACAGCCCGGGACCTGAGGGGTCACCCCTCCACTTT. This rearrangement joins TRBV6-2 or TRBV6-3 to TRBJ1-6, with D tentatively TRBD1 (5 bases). V dropped 7 bases and J dropped 10 bases, with 26 bases sitting between them. The CDR3 totals 17 residues. Germline values: CDR1 MNHEY, CDR2 SVGEGT.